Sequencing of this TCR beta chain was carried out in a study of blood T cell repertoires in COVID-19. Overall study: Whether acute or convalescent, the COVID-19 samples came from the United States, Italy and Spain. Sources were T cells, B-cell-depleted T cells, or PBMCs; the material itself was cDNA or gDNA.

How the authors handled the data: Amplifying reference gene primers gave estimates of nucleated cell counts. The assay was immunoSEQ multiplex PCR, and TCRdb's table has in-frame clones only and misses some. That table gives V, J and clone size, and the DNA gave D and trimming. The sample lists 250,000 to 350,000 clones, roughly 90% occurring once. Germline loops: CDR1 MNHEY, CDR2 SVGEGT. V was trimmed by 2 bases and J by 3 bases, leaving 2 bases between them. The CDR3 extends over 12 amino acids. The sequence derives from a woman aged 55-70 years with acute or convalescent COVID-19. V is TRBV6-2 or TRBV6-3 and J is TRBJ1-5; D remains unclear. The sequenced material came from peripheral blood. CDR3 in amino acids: CASSYLNQPQHF. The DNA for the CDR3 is TGTGCCAGCAGTTACCTCAATCAGCCCCAGCATTTT.